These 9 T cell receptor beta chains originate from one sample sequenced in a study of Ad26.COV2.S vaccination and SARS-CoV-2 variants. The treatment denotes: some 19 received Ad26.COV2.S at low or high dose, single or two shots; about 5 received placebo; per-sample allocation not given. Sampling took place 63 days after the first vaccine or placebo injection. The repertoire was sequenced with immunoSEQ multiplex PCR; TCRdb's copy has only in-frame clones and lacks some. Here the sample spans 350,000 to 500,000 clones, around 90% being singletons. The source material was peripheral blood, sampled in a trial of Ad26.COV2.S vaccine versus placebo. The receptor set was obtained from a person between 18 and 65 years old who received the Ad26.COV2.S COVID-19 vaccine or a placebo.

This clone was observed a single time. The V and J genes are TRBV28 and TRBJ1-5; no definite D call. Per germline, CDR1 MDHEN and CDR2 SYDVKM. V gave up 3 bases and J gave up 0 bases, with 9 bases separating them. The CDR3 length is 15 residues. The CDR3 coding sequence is TGTGCCAGCAGTTTTACTCATTATAGCAATCAGCCCCAGCATTTT. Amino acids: CASSFTHYSNQPQHF.

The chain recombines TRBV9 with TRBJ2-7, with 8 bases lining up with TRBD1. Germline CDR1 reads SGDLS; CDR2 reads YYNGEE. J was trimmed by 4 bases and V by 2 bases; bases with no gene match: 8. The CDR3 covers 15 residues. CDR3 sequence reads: CASSVEPGQAYEQYF. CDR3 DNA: TGTGCCAGCAGCGTTGAACCGGGACAGGCGTACGAGCAGTACTTC.

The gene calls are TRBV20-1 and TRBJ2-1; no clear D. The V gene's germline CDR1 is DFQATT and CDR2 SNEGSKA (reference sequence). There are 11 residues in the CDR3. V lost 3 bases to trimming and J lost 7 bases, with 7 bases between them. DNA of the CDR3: TGCAGTGCTAGTAGGGTTAATGAGCAGTTCTTC. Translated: CSASRVNEQFF.

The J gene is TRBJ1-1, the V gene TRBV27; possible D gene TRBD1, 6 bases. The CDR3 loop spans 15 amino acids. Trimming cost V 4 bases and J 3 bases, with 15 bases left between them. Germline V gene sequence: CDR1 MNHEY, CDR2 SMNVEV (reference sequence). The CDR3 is CASSSDRLGYTEAFF. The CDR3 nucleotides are TGTGCCAGCAGTTCGGACAGATTAGGGTACACTGAAGCTTTCTTT.

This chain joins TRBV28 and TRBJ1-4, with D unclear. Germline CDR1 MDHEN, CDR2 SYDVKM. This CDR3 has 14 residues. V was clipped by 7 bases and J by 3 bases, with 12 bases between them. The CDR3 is CASTEVNANEKLFF. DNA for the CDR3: TGTGCCAGCACCGAGGTGAATGCTAATGAAAAACTGTTTTTT.

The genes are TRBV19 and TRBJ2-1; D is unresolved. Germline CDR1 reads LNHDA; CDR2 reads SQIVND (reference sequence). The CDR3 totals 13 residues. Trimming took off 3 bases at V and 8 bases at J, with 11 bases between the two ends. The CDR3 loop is CASSITAEDEQFF. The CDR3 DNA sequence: TGTGCCAGTAGTATTACGGCTGAGGATGAGCAGTTCTTC.

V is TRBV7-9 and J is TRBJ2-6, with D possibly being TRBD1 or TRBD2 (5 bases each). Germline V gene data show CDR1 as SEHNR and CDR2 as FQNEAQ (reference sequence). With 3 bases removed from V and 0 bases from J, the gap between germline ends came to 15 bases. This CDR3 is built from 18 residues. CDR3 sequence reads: CASSLIGTQNSGANVLTF. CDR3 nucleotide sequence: TGTGCCAGCAGCTTGATCGGGACCCAAAACTCTGGGGCCAACGTCCTGACTTTC.

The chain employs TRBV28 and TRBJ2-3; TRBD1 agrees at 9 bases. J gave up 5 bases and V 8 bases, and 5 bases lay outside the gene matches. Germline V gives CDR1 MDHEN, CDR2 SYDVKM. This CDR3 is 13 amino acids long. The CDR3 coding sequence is TGTGCCAGCTTCCCGGGACAGGGAGATACGCAGTATTTT. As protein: CASFPGQGDTQYF.

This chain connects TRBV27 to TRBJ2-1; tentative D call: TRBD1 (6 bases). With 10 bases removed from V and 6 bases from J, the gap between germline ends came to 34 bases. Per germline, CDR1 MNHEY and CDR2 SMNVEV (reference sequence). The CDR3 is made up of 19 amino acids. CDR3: CAIADPGHPGTGRVNEQFF. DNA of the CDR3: TGTGCCATCGCCGATCCGGGACACCCAGGAACGGGCAGAGTCAATGAGCAGTTCTTC.